This T cell receptor beta chain was found in a study of shared clonotypes between healthy human individuals. Into CD45RA+ naive and CD45RA-negative memory subsets, the CD4+ cells were split. The CDR3 totals 16 residues. Looked up from germline, CDR1 is LGHNA and CDR2 is YSLEER. The V and J ends lost 1 base and 2 bases, in that order; junction bases with no gene match: 6. The authors distributed each subset's genomic DNA evenly over several immunoSEQ plates. TCRdb keeps only in-frame clones here, not all; method: immunoSEQ multiplex PCR. This sample has roughly 2,300,000 clones, with 85% to 95% found just once.

The sample consisted of naive CD4+ T cells from PBMCs. Subset described: CD45RA+ positively selected. The chain employs TRBV4-3 and TRBJ2-7; 9 bases are shared with TRBD2. The clonotype was recovered from a young man in good health. Some clones in this sample may be carry-over from other donors' samples. CDR3 in DNA: TGCGCCAGCAGCCAAGTCGTGGCTAGCGGGGCCTACGAGCAGTACTTC. Translated, it gives CASSQVVASGAYEQYF.